This T cell receptor (beta chain) was retrieved from a study of radiotherapy plus CTLA-4 blockade in lung cancer. On this clone itself: Its specificity is not known.

Sequencing was performed with immunoSEQ multiplex PCR; in TCRdb, only in-frame clones are kept and a portion is missing. Here the sample spans 40,000 to 60,000 clones, 82% being singletons. The junction had 8 bases not matched to a gene; V was cut back by 6 bases and J by 7 bases. The CDR3 has 14 residues. The germline V gene has CDR1 SGHRS and CDR2 YFSETQ. Study-wide results and limits: Among reported predictors of response, early blood T cell clone dynamics with interferon-beta performed best. Clones derived from tumor TCRs expanded in blood after radiotherapy plus ipilimumab.

The V call is TRBV5-1, the J call TRBJ2-1, with 9 bases lining up with TRBD2. This specimen consisted of peripheral blood, obtained from a patient treated with radiotherapy plus ipilimumab. This TCR was sampled from a human donor with non-small cell lung cancer who had stable disease on radiotherapy plus ipilimumab. The chain's CDR3 is CASNRREGRNEQFF. Here the CDR3 DNA reads TGCGCCAGCAACCGGCGGGAGGGCCGGAATGAGCAGTTCTTC. Complete variable domain (other parts from reference TRBV5-1 and TRBJ2-1): KAGVTQTPRYLIKTRGQQVTLSCSPISGHRSVSWYQQTPGQGLQFLFEYFSETQRNKGNFPGRFSGRQFSNSRSEMNVSTLELGDSALYLCASNRREGRNEQFFGPGTRLTVL.